Included here is one T cell receptor (beta chain) sequence, with context. Its antigen is not yet known. The input lacks base qualities; no much larger clone sits a single base away. Other DNA sequences in the same sample also yield this CDR3. CD8 naive samples consisted of CD45RO-negative cells that were positively selected for CCR7, yielding a CD45RA+CCR7+ population without TemRA cells. Healthy HIV-negative adults with no recently reported acute infections or vaccinations were included as donors. All donors were Caucasian adults living in Nashville, Tennessee, USA. Blood was obtained by leukapheresis, after which PBMCs were separated by Ficoll-Histopaque density gradient centrifugation and cryopreserved in liquid nitrogen vapor phase. Purity and quantity of every magnetically sorted T cell population were checked by analytical flow cytometry. Each sorted fraction had its genomic DNA isolated and then quantified by UV absorbance on a Nanodrop 2000c.

The source of the sample is a study of shared clonotypes between healthy human individuals (dated by TCRdb to the early 2020s). At the level of the whole study: The cohort comprised a couple of women and three men aged 18 to 49 years. Per donor, three plates each were used for CD4 naive and CD4 memory, two for CD8 naive, and one for CD8 memory. To estimate repertoire size and how much clonotype sharing occurs between individuals, the study deeply sequenced the blood TCR repertoires of a handful of healthy adults. Libraries were prepared and TCR repertoires were sequenced by different laboratories using diverse techniques, in order to increase sequencing depth and limit assay-specific biases. Leukapheresis yielded between about 0.94 and 9.5 billion PBMCs per donor. Study-level results and caveats: Across four donors, 5% to 6% of naive CD4, around 3.5% of naive CD8, roughly 2.3% of memory CD4, and approximately 0.4% of memory CD8 clonotypes were shared. Estimated clonotype richness was generally larger for naive than for memory subsets. Even with the large sequencing depth, rarefaction of the sorted-subset datasets indicated that sequencing was incomplete. Sampling was restricted to blood, and TCR repertoires in tissues likely differ from the TCR repertoires found in blood. Pairwise subsampling led to the expectation that sequencing depth would affect the degree of clonotype sharing among donors. Because the study included only a small number of donors, the genetic and exposure-history diversity represented was limited. Compared with non-shared clonotypes, clonotypes shared by all four sorted-subset donors had higher generation probabilities.

Trimming removed 3 bases from V and 4 bases from J, leaving 12 bases between the germline ends. The CDR3 spans 14 residues, from the cysteine through the phenylalanine. Kept here is only the CDR3 DNA, which spans 42 bases and is read in frame from base 1. The germline V gene supplies CDR1 KGHSH and CDR2 LQKENI. Using the deep immunoSEQ assay, TCR CDR3 regions were amplified from genomic DNA by multiplex PCR. Extracted genomic DNA from each cell subset was distributed evenly across all wells of several immunoSEQ 96-well plates, and each plate was treated as a replicate. Each replicate PCR for sorted subsets received about 210 ng genomic DNA, equal to tens of thousands of T cell genomes. The purified libraries were quantified using a Qubit 3.0 fluorometer, sized with a Bioanalyzer 2100, and then quantified again using the KAPA Library Quantification kit. Every immunoSEQ 96-well plate was sequenced on a dedicated single-read 150-cycle Illumina NextSeq 550 flow cell. The source study handled its data this way. The immunoSEQ output contained only junctional sequences without quality scores, so filtering could not match that applied to full-length reads. Sequences were annotated with PyIR, a Python wrapper for IgBLAST v1.9, and V/J genes and CDR3 were assigned using IMGT germline references. Reads with weak V/J assignments (E-value above 1e-6), missing CDR3, stop codons, out-of-frame junctions, or ambiguous translated residues were removed. V3J clonotypes were defined by identical inferred V gene, J gene, and CDR3 amino acid sequence. The percentage overlap between two repertoires was calculated by dividing the number of shared unique clonotypes by the size of the smaller repertoire. Richness of each repertoire was evaluated using RTK rarefaction, the Chao1 estimator, and Recon v2.1 estimates of unobserved clonotypes. For all TCRbeta clonotypes obtained by the gDNA method from a handful of donors, generation probabilities were computed with OLGA. TCRdb carries this immuneACCESS record with in-frame sequences only. Its versions omit some clonotypes, under half of them owing to an unresolved V gene in the studies checked, with the rest unexplained. For V, J and clone size, that table is used; D and trimming come from the DNA. This sample has about 2,100,000 clones in its table, and roughly 91% of those were observed once. The ten largest clones capture about 1.8% of the sample.

This receptor was obtained from a man between 18 and 35 years old in good health. Some clones in this sample may be carry-over from other donors' samples. Sequenced sample: naive CD8+ T cells from PBMCs. The sample's cell subset or site label, decoded: CD45RA+CCR7+. The rearrangement combines TRBV18 with TRBJ1-1; a tentative D call is TRBD1 (5 bases match). The CDR3 corresponds to CASSPPGGGTEAFF. The DNA sequence reads TGTGCCAGCTCACCGCCGGGGGGTGGCACTGAAGCTTTCTTT. Joined to the reference TRBV18 and TRBJ1-1 proteins, this CDR3 gives the full variable domain: NAGVMQNPRHLVRRRGQEARLRCSPMKGHSHVYWYRQLPEEGLKFMVYLQKENIIDESGMPKERFSAEFPKEGPSILRIQQVVRGDSAAYFCASSPPGGGTEAFFGQGTRLTVV.